The entry below gives a single TCR beta chain sequence along with its context. Its matching antigen is unknown. This CDR3 is 14 amino acids long. In germline, CDR1 is MNHNS, CDR2 SASEGT. With 4 bases clipped from V and 9 bases from J, the junction kept 9 bases outside the gene matches. The treatment denotes: oral pan-JAK inhibitor, 5-10 mg twice daily. This sample was taken from a study of CD8+ T cells in alopecia areata. Study-level information: Patients in the treated group were given tofacitinib by mouth, 5 to 10 mg twice a day. Severity scores in treated patients reflected the percentage of scalp affected.

cDNA reverse transcribed from extracted RNA served as the sequencing template. Assay used: immunoSEQ multiplex PCR; TCRdb lists only in-frame clones, some missing. In the table there are roughly 230,000 clones, less than 45% of which are singletons. Overall study findings and caveats: Compared with mice, patients displayed less clear TCR sharing, possibly for HLA-related reasons.

This sample comprised CD4+ T cells sorted from blood, obtained around week 37, from a patient treated with tofacitinib. This clonotype was obtained from a human donor with alopecia areata. The chain joins TRBV6-1 to TRBJ1-5, with 7 nucleotides matching TRBD1. CDR3 sequence: CASSGGQKHPPQHF. CDR3 DNA: TGTGCCAGCAGTGGGGGACAGAAACATCCGCCCCAGCATTTT.